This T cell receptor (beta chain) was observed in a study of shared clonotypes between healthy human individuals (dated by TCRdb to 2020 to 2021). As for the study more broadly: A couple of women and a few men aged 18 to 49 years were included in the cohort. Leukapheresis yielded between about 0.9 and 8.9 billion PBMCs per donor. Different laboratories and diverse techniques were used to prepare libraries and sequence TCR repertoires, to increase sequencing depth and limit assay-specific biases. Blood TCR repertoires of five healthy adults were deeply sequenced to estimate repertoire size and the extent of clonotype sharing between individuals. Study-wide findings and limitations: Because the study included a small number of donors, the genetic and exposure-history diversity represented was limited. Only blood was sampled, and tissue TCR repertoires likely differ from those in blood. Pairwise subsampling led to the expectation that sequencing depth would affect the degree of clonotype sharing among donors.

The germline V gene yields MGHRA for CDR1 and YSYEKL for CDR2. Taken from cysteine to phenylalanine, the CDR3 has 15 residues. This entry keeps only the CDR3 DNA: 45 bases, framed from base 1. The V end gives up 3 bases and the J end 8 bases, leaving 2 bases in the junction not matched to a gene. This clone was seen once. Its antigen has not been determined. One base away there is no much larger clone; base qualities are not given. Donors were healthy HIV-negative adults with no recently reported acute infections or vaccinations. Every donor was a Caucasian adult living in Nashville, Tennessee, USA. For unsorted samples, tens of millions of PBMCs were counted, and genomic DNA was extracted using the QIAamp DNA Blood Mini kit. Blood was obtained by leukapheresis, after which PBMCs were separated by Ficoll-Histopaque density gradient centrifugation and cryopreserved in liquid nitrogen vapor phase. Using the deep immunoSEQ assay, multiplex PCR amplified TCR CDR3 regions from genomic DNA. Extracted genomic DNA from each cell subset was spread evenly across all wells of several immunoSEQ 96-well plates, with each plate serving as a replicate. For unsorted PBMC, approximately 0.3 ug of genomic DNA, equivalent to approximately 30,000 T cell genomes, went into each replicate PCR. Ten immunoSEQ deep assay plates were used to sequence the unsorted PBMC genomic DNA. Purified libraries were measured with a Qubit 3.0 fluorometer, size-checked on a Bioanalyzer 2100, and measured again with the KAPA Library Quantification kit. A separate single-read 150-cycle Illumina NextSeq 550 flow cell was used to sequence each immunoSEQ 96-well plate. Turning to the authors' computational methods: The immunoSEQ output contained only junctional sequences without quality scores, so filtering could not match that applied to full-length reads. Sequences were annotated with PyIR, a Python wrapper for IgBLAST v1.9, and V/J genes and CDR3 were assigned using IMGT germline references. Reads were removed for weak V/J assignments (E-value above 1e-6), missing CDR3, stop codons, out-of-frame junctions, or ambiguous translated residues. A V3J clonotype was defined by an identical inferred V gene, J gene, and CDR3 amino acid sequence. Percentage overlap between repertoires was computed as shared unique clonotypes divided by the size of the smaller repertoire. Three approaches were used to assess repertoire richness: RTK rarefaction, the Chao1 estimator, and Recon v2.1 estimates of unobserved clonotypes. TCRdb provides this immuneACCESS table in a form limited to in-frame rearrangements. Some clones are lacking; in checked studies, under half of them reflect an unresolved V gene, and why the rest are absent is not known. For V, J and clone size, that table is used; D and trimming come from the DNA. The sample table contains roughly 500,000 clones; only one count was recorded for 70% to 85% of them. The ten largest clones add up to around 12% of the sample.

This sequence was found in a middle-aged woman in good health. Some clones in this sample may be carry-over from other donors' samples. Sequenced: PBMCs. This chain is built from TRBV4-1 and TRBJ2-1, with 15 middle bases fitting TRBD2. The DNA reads TGCGCCAGCAGCCAGGGACTAGCGGGAGGATATGAGCAGTTCTTC. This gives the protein CASSQGLAGGYEQFF.